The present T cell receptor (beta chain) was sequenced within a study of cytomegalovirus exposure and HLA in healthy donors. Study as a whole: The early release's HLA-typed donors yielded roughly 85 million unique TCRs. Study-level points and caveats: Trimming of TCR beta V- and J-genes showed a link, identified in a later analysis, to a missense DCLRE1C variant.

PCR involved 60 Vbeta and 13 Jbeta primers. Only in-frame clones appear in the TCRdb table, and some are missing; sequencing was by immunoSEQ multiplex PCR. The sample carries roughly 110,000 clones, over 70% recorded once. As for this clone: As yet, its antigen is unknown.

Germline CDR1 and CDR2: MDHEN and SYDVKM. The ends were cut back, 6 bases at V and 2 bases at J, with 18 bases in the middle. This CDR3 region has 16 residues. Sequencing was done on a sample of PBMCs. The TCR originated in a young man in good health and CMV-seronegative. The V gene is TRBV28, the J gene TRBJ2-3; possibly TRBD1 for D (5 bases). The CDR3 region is CASSGDSGRATDTQYF. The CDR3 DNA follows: TGTGCCAGCAGCGGTGACAGTGGAAGAGCCACAGATACGCAGTATTTT.